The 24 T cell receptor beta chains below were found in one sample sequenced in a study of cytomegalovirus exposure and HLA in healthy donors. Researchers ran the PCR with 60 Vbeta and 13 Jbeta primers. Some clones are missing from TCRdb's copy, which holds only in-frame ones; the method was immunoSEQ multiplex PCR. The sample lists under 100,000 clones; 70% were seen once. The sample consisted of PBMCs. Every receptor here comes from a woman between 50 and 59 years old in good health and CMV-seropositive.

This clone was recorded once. Here the CDR3 reads CATSRAPASGKHNEQFF. CDR3 nucleotide sequence: TGTGCCACCAGCAGAGCCCCCGCTAGCGGGAAACACAATGAGCAGTTCTTC. The chain has TRBV15 and TRBJ2-1, with 9 bases that match TRBD2. Germline trimming cut 1 base from V and 5 bases from J; bases unmatched to any gene: 9. The CDR3 has 17 residues. Germline CDR1 is LNHNV and CDR2 is YYDKDF (reference sequence).

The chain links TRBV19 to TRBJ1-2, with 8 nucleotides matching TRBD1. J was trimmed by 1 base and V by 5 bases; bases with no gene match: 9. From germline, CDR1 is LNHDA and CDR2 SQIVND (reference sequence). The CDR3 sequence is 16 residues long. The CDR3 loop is CASSRPGTGNNYGYTF. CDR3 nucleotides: TGTGCCAGTAGTCGCCCCGGGACAGGAAATAACTATGGCTACACCTTC.

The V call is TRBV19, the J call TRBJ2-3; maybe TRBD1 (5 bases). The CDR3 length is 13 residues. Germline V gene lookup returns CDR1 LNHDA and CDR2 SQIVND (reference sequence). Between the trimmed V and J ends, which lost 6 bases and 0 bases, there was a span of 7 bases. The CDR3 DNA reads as TGTGCCAGTAGAGCAGGGAGCACAGATACGCAGTATTTT. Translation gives CASRAGSTDTQYF.

Here the CDR3 DNA reads TGCGCCAGCAGTCGAATAAAAACAAAGGACAGGCAGCCCCAGCATTTT. This sequence encodes CASSRIKTKDRQPQHF. The V gene is TRBV10-1, the J gene TRBJ1-5; 7 bases align to TRBD1. Germline trimming cut 5 bases from V and 7 bases from J; bases unmatched to any gene: 14. CDR3 length: 16 amino acids. Germline V gene lookup returns CDR1 WNHNN and CDR2 SYGVQD (reference sequence).

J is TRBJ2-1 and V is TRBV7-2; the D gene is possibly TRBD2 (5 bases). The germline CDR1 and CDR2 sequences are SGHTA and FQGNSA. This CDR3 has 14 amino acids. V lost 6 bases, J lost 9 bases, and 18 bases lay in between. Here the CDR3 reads CASSWRSDSGEQFF. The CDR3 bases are TGTGCCAGCAGTTGGAGGTCGGATTCGGGTGAGCAGTTCTTC.

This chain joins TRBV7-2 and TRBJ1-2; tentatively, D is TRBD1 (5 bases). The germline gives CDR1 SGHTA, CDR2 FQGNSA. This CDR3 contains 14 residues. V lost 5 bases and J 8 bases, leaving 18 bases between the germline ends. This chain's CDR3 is CASSPGDQVGGYTF. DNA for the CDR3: TGTGCCAGCAGCCCGGGGGACCAAGTTGGGGGCTACACCTTC.

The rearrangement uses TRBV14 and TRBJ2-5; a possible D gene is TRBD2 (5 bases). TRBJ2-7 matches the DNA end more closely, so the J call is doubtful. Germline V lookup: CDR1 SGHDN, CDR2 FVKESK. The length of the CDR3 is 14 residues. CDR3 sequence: CASSRTGSAYEQYF. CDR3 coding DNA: TGTGCCAGCAGCCGGACGGGAAGTGCCTACGAGCAGTACTTC.

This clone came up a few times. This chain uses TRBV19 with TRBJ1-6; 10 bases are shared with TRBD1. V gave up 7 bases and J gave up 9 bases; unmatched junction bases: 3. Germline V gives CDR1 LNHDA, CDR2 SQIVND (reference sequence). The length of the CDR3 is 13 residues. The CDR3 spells CASTRDRGSPLHF. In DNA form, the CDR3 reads TGTGCCAGTACCCGGGACAGGGGTTCACCCCTCCACTTT.

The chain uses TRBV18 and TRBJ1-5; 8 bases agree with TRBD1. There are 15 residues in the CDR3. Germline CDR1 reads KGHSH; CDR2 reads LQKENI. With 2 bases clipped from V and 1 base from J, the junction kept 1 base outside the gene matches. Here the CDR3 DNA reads TGTGCCAGCTCACCAGGACAGGGAAGCAATCAGCCCCAGCATTTT. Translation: CASSPGQGSNQPQHF.

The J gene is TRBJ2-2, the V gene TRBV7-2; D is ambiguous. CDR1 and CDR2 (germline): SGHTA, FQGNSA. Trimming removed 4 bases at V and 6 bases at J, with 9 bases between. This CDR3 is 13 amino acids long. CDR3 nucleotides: TGTGCCAGCAGCTCAGTCCCCTCCGGGGAGCTGTTTTTT. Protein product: CASSSVPSGELFF.

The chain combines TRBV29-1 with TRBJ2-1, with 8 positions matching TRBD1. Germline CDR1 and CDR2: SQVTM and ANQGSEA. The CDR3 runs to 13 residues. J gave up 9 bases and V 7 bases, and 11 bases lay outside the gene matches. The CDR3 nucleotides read TGCAGCGCGAACCAGGACAGGGAGGCTGAGCAGTTCTTC. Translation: CSANQDREAEQFF.

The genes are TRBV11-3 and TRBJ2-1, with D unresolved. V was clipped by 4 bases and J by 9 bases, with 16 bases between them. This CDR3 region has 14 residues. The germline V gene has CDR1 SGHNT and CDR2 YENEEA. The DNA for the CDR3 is TGTGCCAGCAGCTCCACGACGGGTCTGGGTGAGCAGTTCTTC. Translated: CASSSTTGLGEQFF.

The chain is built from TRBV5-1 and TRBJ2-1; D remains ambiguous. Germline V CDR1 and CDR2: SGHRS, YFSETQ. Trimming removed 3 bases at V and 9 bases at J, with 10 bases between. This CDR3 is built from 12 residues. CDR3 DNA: TGCGCCAGCAGCTATGCCGAGGTTGAGCAGTTCTTC. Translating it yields CASSYAEVEQFF.

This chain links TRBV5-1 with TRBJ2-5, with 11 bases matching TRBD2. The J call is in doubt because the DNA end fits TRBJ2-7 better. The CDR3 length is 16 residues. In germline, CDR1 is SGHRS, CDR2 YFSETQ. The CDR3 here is CASSFGLAGGDYEQYF. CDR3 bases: TGCGCCAGCAGCTTTGGTCTAGCGGGAGGAGACTACGAGCAGTACTTC.

CDR3 sequence (DNA): TGTGCCAGCAGTGGAACTAGCGGGACCTACAATGAGCAGTTCTTC. This gives the protein CASSGTSGTYNEQFF. The genes are TRBV2 and TRBJ2-1, with TRBD2 matching 10 bases. Germline V lookup: CDR1 SNHLY, CDR2 FYNNEI. The trim removed 4 bases at V and 2 bases at J, leaving 2 bases unmatched. CDR3 size: 15 residues.

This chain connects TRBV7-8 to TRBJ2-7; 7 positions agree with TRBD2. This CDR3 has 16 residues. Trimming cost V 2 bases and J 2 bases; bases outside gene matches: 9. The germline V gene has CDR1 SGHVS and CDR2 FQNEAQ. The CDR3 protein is CASSLSSAGVAYEQYF. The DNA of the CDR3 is TGTGCCAGCAGCTTATCCTCGGCGGGGGTCGCCTACGAGCAGTACTTC. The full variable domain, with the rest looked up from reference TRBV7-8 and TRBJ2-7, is GAGVSQSPRYKVAKRGQDVALRCDPISGHVSLFWYQQALGQGPEFLTYFQNEAQLDKSGLPSDRFFAERPEGSVSTLKIQRTQQEDSAVYLCASSLSSAGVAYEQYFGPGTRLTVT.

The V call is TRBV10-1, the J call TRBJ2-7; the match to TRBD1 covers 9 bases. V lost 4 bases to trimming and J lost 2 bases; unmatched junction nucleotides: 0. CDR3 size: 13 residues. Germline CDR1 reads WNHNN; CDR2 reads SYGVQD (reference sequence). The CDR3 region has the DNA TGCGCCAGCAGTGGGACAGGGGCCTACGAGCAGTACTTC. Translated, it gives CASSGTGAYEQYF.

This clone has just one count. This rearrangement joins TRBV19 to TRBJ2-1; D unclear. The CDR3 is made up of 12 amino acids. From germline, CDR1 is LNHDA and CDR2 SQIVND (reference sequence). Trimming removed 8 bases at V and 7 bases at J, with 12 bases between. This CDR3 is CASGSQWNEQFF. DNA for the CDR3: TGTGCCAGTGGCTCTCAGTGGAATGAGCAGTTCTTC.

CDR3: CASSGSGGEQFF. The CDR3 DNA reads as TGTGCCAGCAGTGGTAGCGGGGGGGAGCAGTTCTTC. The J gene is TRBJ2-1, the V gene TRBV7-6; 10 nucleotides line up with TRBD2. The V gene's germline CDR1 is SGHVS and CDR2 FNYEAQ. The CDR3 has 12 amino acids. The ends lost 6 bases at V and 10 bases at J; junction bases unmatched: 3.

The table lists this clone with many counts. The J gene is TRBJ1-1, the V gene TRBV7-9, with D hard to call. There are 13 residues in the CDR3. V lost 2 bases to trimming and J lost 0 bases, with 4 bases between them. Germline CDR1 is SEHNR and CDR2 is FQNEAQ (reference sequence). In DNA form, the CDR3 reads TGTGCCAGCAGCTTAACAGTGAACACTGAAGCTTTCTTT. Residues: CASSLTVNTEAFF.

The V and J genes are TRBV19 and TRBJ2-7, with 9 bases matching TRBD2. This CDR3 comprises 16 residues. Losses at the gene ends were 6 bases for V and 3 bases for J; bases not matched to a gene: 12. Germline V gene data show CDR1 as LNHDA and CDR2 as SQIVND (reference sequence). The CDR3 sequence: CASSALLAGIIYEQYF. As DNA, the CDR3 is TGTGCCAGTAGCGCTCTGCTAGCGGGAATTATCTACGAGCAGTACTTC.

CDR3 DNA sequence: TGTGCCAGCAGCTTGGTGGGCCATGAGCAGTTCTTC. This codes for CASSLVGHEQFF. This chain connects TRBV5-4 to TRBJ2-1; D is uncertain. CDR1 SGHNT and CDR2 YYREEE come from the germline V gene (reference sequence). The CDR3 loop spans 12 amino acids. Trimming took off 0 bases at V and 8 bases at J, with 6 bases between the two ends.

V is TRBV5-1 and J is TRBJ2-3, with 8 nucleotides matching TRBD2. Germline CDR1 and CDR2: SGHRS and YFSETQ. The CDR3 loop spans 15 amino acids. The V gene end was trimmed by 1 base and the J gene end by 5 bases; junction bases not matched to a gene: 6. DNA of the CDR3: TGCGCCAGCAGCTTGCAAGCGGGAGATGGAGATACGCAGTATTTT. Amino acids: CASSLQAGDGDTQYF.

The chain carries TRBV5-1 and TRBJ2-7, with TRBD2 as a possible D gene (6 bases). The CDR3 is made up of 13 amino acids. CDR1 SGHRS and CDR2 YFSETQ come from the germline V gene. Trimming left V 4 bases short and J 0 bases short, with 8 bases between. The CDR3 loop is CASSRGSSYEQYF. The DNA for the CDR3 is TGCGCCAGCAGCCGGGGGAGCTCCTACGAGCAGTACTTC. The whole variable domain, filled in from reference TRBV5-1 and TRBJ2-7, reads KAGVTQTPRYLIKTRGQQVTLSCSPISGHRSVSWYQQTPGQGLQFLFEYFSETQRNKGNFPGRFSGRQFSNSRSEMNVSTLELGDSALYLCASSRGSSYEQYFGPGTRLTVT.